These T cell receptor beta chains were read from a single sample in a study of blood T cell repertoires in COVID-19. The protocol was immunoSEQ multiplex PCR, while the TCRdb copy is restricted to in-frame clones and leaves out a portion. The table has roughly 280,000 clones, approximately 89% seen once. The sequenced sample consisted of peripheral blood. The source of these receptors is a man in his forties or fifties with active or convalescent COVID-19. CDR3s include the opening cysteine and the closing phenylalanine or tryptophan. A D gene is named only where the DNA matches it firmly. The listing skips clone size in some rows; elsewhere it reads once, few, many or a size class.

J: TRBJ2-3
size: -
V: TRBV3-1/TRBV3-2
D: TRBD2
CDR3: CASSQGGGTDTQYF
DNA: TGTGCCAGCAGCCAGGGGGGGGGCACAGATACGCAGTATTTT

J: TRBJ2-2
size: -
V: TRBV4-1
D: TRBD2
CDR3: CASSQGTSGNHGELFF
DNA: TGCGCCAGCAGCCAGGGGACTAGCGGCAATCACGGGGAGCTGTTTTTT

J: TRBJ1-5
size: -
V: TRBV6-2/TRBV6-3
D: TRBD1
CDR3: CASSYRLDRDNQPQHF
DNA: TGTGCCAGCAGTTACCGCCTGGACAGGGACAATCAGCCCCAGCATTTT

J: TRBJ1-6
size: -
V: TRBV30
D: -
CDR3: CAWSPYEGIDSPLHF
DNA: TGTGCCTGGAGTCCCTACGAGGGTATTGATTCACCCCTCCACTTT

J: TRBJ2-7
size: -
V: TRBV6-5
D: TRBD1
CDR3: CAGDRVGEQYF
DNA: TGTGCCGGGGACAGGGTGGGAGAGCAGTACTTC

J: TRBJ2-1
size: -
V: TRBV5-1
D: -
CDR3: CASSLYYTENSYNEQFF
DNA: TGCGCCAGCAGCTTGTATTACACGGAGAACTCCTACAATGAGCAGTTCTTC

J: TRBJ2-2
size: -
V: TRBV27
D: -
CDR3: CASSLVRTPLQELFF
DNA: TGTGCCAGCAGTTTAGTTCGGACTCCTCTTCAGGAGCTGTTTTTT

J: TRBJ1-2
size: -
V: TRBV2
D: -
CDR3: CASSPTGEGDYGYTF
DNA: TGTGCCAGCAGCCCTACGGGGGAGGGAGACTATGGCTACACCTTC

J: TRBJ2-1
size: few
V: TRBV19
D: -
CDR3: CASSRGVNEQFF
DNA: TGTGCCAGTAGTAGGGGGGTGAATGAGCAGTTCTTC

J: TRBJ1-1
size: -
V: TRBV24-1
D: -
CDR3: CATDEWGVENTEAFF
DNA: TGTGCCACCGATGAGTGGGGGGTTGAGAACACTGAAGCTTTCTTT

J: TRBJ1-4
size: -
V: TRBV11-2
D: -
CDR3: CASSPRDPGVNEKLFF
DNA: TGTGCCAGCAGCCCCCGGGACCCAGGGGTTAATGAAAAACTGTTTTTT

J: TRBJ1-5
size: -
V: TRBV29-1
D: TRBD1
CDR3: CSVLGQDSNQPQHF
DNA: TGCAGCGTTCTGGGACAGGATAGCAATCAGCCCCAGCATTTT

J: TRBJ1-2
size: -
V: TRBV19
D: TRBD1
CDR3: CARLPPGQLSGYTF
DNA: TGTGCCAGATTACCGCCGGGACAGCTGTCAGGCTACACCTTC

J: TRBJ2-2
size: -
V: TRBV3-1/TRBV3-2
D: -
CDR3: CASSLGGGSNSGELFF
DNA: TGTGCCAGCAGCCTCGGGGGAGGTTCTAATAGCGGGGAGCTGTTTTTT

J: TRBJ2-3
size: -
V: TRBV4-2
D: -
CDR3: CASSQEGSSTDTQYF
DNA: TGTGCCAGCAGCCAGGAGGGAAGTAGCACAGATACGCAGTATTTT

J: TRBJ2-7
size: -
V: TRBV6-5
D: -
CDR3: CASSYYRDDEQYF
DNA: TGTGCCAGCAGTTATTACAGGGACGACGAGCAGTACTTC

J: TRBJ2-1
size: -
V: TRBV6-6
D: -
CDR3: CASSLRQHNEQFF
DNA: TGTGCCAGCAGCCTACGACAGCACAATGAGCAGTTCTTC

J: TRBJ2-7
size: few
V: TRBV5-1
D: TRBD2
CDR3: CASSPLGGDSYEQYF
DNA: TGCGCCAGCAGTCCCCTGGGGGGGGACTCCTACGAGCAGTACTTC

J: TRBJ1-3
size: -
V: TRBV5-5
D: -
CDR3: CASSLSVLAGNTIYF
DNA: TGTGCCAGCAGCTTATCAGTGTTGGCTGGAAACACCATATATTTT

J: TRBJ1-2
size: -
V: TRBV7-9
D: -
CDR3: CASSSEINYGYTF
DNA: TGTGCCAGCAGCTCGGAGATTAACTATGGCTACACCTTC

J: TRBJ1-2
size: -
V: TRBV7-2
D: TRBD1
CDR3: CASTPDRDRAKAYTF
DNA: TGTGCCAGCACCCCAGACCGGGACAGGGCGAAGGCCTACACCTTC

J: TRBJ1-5
size: -
V: TRBV6-5
D: TRBD1
CDR3: CASSTGVGNQPQHF
DNA: TGTGCCAGCAGCACAGGGGTCGGTAATCAGCCCCAGCATTTT

J: TRBJ1-4
size: -
V: TRBV13
D: TRBD1
CDR3: CASSSETGDSNEKLFF
DNA: TGTGCCAGCAGCTCAGAAACAGGGGATAGTAATGAAAAACTGTTTTTT

J: TRBJ1-6
size: -
V: TRBV23-1
D: TRBD1
CDR3: CASSQPTGGRGPLHF
DNA: TGCGCCAGCAGTCAACCGACAGGGGGAAGAGGACCCCTCCACTTT

J: TRBJ1-1
size: -
V: TRBV5-4
D: TRBD1
CDR3: CASSLWRGQRGTEAFF
DNA: TGTGCCAGCAGCTTGTGGAGGGGGCAACGGGGAACTGAAGCTTTCTTT

J: TRBJ2-1
size: once
V: TRBV24-1
D: -
CDR3: CATQGPYNEQFF
DNA: TGTGCCACCCAGGGTCCCTACAATGAGCAGTTCTTC

J: TRBJ1-5
size: -
V: TRBV27
D: -
CDR3: CASSLAGRNQPQHF
DNA: TGTGCCAGCAGTTTGGCGGGGCGCAATCAGCCCCAGCATTTT